The following is a T cell receptor (beta chain) sequence with its context. Its antigen is undetermined. TCRdb's table, derived via immunoSEQ multiplex PCR, lists solely in-frame clones and lacks some. The sample lists some 59,000 clones, about 88% occurring once. The entry originates in a study of cytomegalovirus exposure and HLA in healthy donors. Study-level findings and limits: It was confirmed in vitro that three of the CMV-associated chains were specific for CMV antigens. Cytomegalovirus association was assigned to more than 150 TCR beta chains.

This CDR3 comprises 14 residues. Germline lookup yields CDR1 SGHRS and CDR2 YFSETQ. Trimming at V came to 3 bases and at J to 9 bases, leaving 6 bases not matched to a gene. The sequence derives from a woman aged 18-29 years in good health and CMV-seronegative. V is TRBV5-1 and J is TRBJ2-1; TRBD2 aligns across 10 bases. Sample: PBMCs. The CDR3 bases are TGCGCCAGCAGCTCCGGGACTAGCGTCAGTGAGCAGTTCTTC. Its protein product is CASSSGTSVSEQFF.